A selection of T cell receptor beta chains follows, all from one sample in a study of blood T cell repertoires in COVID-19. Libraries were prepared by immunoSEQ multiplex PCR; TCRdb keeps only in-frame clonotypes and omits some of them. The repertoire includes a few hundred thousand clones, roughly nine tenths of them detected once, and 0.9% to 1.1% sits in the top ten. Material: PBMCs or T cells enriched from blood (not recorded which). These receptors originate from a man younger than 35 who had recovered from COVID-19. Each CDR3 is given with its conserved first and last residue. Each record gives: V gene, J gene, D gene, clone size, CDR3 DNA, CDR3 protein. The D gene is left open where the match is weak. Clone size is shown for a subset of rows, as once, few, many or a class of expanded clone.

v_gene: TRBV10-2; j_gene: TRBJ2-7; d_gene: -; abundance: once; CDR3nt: TGCGCCAGCAGACTCACCGGGGAGAGCTCCTACGAGCAGTACTTC; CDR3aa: CASRLTGESSYEQYF
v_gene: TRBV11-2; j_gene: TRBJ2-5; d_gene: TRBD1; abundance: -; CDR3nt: TGTGCCAGCAGCTTAGTTCCAAACAGGGGTCTGTACCAAGAGACCCAGTACTTC; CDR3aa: CASSLVPNRGLYQETQYF
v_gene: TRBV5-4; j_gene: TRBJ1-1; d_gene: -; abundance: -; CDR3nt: TGTGCCAGCAGCTTTAGAGGAGGGAGCACTGAAGCTTTCTTT; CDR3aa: CASSFRGGSTEAFF
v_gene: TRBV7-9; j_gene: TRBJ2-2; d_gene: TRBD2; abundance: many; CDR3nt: TGTGCCAGCAGCGTAAGCGGGAGGGCCAACACCGGGGAGCTGTTTTTT; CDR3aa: CASSVSGRANTGELFF
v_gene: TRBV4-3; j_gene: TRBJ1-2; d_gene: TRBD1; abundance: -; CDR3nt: TGCGCCAGCAGCCAAGATCTCGGGCAGGGGGATGGCTACACCTTC; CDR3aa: CASSQDLGQGDGYTF
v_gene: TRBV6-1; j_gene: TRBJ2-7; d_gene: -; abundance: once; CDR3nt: TGTGCCAGCAGTGAACAGAGACAGAGATCCTACGAGCAGTACTTC; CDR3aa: CASSEQRQRSYEQYF
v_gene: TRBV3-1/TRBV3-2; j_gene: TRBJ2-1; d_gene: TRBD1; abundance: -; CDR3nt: TGTGCCAGCAGCCGAACAGGACAGGGGCTTAACAATGAGCAGTTCTTC; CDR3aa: CASSRTGQGLNNEQFF
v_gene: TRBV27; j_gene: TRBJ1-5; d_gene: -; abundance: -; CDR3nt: TGTGCCAGCAGTTTTGGGGGGACTTTGGGCAATCAGCCCCAGCATTTT; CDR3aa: CASSFGGTLGNQPQHF
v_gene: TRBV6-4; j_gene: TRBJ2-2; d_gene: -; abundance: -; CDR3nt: TGTGCCAGCAGCGCGACAGTTACCGGGGAGCTGTTTTTT; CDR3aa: CASSATVTGELFF
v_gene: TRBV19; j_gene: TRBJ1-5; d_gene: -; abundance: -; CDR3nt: TGTGCCAGTAGTCCACCCCGGACAGAAAATCAGCCCCAGCATTTT; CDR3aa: CASSPPRTENQPQHF
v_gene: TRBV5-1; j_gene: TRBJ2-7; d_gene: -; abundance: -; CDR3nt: TGCGCCAGCAGCTTTGCGCCCGGGGACACCTACAACTACGAGCAGTACTTC; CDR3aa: CASSFAPGDTYNYEQYF
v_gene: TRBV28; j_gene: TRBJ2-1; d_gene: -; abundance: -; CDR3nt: TGTGCCAGCAGTTCGGCCCACGGGGGTGAGCAGTTCTTC; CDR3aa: CASSSAHGGEQFF
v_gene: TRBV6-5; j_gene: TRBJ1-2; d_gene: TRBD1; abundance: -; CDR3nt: TGTGCCAGCACCCGGGACAGGGTCAACTATGGCTACACCTTC; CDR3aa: CASTRDRVNYGYTF
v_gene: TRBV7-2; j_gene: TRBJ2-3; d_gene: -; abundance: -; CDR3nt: TGTGCCAGCAGCTTAGTTGCAGGCACAGATACGCAGTATTTT; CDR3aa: CASSLVAGTDTQYF
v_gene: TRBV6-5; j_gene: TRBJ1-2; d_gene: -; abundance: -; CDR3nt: TGTGCCAGCAGGGGGGCCTTGGCCGGGATCTATGGCTACACCTTC; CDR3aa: CASRGALAGIYGYTF
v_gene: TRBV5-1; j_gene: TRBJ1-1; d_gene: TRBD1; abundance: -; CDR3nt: TGCGCCAGCAGCCAGGAGGACAGGGGGCCGGGCACTGAAGCTTTCTTT; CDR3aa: CASSQEDRGPGTEAFF
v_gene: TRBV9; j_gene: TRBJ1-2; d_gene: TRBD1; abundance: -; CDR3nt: TGTGCCAGCAGCACACAGGGGGCATACGGTGGCTACACCTTC; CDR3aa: CASSTQGAYGGYTF
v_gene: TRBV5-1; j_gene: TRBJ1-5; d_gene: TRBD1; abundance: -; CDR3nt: TGCGCCAGCAGCCCTGGGACAGGTAATCAGCCCCAGCATTTT; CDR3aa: CASSPGTGNQPQHF
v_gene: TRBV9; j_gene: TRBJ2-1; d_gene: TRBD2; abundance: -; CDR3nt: TGTGCCAGCAGCGTAGGGGCGGGAGCCTACAATGAGCAGTTCTTC; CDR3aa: CASSVGAGAYNEQFF
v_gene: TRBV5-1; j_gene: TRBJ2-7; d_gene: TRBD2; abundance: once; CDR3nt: TGCGCCAGCAGCACGCCCGGGACTAGCGGCACCTACGAGCAGTACTTC; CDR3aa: CASSTPGTSGTYEQYF
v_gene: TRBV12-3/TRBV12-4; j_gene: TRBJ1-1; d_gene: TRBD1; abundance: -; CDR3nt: TGTGCCAGCAGTCCAGGGGGTTCTGAAGCTTTCTTT; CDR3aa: CASSPGGSEAFF
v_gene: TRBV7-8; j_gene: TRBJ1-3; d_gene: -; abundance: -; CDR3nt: TGTGCCAGCAGTTCCCGACAGATTTCTGGAAACACCATATATTTT; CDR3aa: CASSSRQISGNTIYF
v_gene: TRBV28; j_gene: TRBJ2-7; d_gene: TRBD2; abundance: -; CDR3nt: TGTGCCAGCAGTCCTAGCGGGAGGGCAAGGGAGCAGTACTTC; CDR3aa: CASSPSGRAREQYF
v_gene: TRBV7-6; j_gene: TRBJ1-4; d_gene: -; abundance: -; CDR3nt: TGTGCCAGCAGCTCCGGACAGACGCCTGGGGAAAAACTGTTTTTT; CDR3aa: CASSSGQTPGEKLFF
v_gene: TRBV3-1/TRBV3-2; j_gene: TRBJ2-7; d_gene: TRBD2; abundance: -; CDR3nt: TGTGCCAGCAGCCAAGGGGGGAGGGTAACAAAAGAGCAGTACTTC; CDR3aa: CASSQGGRVTKEQYF
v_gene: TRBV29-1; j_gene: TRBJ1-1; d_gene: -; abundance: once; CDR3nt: -; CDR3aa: CSCTSREAFF
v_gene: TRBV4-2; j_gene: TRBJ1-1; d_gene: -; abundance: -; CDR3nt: TGTGCCAGCAGCCAACGGTCGTCGAACACTGAAGCTTTCTTT; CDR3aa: CASSQRSSNTEAFF
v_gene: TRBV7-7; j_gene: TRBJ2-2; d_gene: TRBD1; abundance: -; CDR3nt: TGTGCCAGCAGCCCGAAGGGGGCTTACACCGGGGAGCTGTTTTTT; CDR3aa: CASSPKGAYTGELFF
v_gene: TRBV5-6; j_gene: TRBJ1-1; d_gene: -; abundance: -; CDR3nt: TGTGCCAGCAGCTTAAATTCCGGGAAATTAAACACTGAAGCTTTCTTT; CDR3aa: CASSLNSGKLNTEAFF
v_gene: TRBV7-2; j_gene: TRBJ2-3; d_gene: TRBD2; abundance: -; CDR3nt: TGTGCCAGCAGCTTAGGGAGCTTAGTGGGAGGGCAGGGAGATACGCAGTATTTT; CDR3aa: CASSLGSLVGGQGDTQYF
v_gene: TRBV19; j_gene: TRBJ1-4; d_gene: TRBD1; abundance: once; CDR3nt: TGTGCCAGTAGAAAGGGGACAGCAGCAACTAATGAAAAACTGTTTTTT; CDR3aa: CASRKGTAATNEKLFF
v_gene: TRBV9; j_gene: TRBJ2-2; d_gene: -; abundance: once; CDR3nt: TGTGCCAGCAGCGCGTACAGGGACGCCGGGGAGCTGTTTTTT; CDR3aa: CASSAYRDAGELFF
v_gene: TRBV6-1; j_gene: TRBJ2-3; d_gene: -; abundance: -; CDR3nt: TGTGCCAGCAGTGACCTGGTAACTCAAGATACGCAGTATTTT; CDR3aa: CASSDLVTQDTQYF
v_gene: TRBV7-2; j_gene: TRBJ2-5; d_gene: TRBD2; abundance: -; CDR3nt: TGTGCCAGCACCCGACTAGCGGGGGGGCGCGGGGAGACCCAGTACTTC; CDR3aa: CASTRLAGGRGETQYF
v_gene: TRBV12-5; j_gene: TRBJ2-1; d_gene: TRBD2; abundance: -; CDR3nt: TGTGCTAGTGGTTGGACTAGCGGGATCAACGAGCAGTTCTTC; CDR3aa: CASGWTSGINEQFF
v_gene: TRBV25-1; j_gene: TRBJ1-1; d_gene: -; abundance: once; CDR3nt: TGTGCCAGCAGAATGTACGGGGACACTGAAGCTTTCTTT; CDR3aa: CASRMYGDTEAFF
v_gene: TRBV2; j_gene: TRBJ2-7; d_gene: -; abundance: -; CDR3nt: TGTGCCAGCACGGAGAGCTCCTACGAGCAGTACTTC; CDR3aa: CASTESSYEQYF
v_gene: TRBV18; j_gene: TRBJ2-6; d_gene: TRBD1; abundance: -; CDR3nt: TGTGCCAGCTCACCCCGACAGGGGGAAGGTGGGGCCAACGTCCTGACTTTC; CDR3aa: CASSPRQGEGGANVLTF
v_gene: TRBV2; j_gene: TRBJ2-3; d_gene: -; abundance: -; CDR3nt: TGTGCCAGCAGCTCCGGGACTGTCTCAGATACGCAGTATTTT; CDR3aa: CASSSGTVSDTQYF
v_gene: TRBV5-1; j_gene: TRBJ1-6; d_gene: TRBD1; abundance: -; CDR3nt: TGCGCCAGCAGCGAGGGACAGGGGGCAGCTTCACCCCTCCACTTT; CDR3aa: CASSEGQGAASPLHF
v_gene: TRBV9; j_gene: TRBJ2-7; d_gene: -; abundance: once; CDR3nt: TGTGCCAGCAGCGGGGGGGGCTGGGACGAGCAGTACTTC; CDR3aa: CASSGGGWDEQYF
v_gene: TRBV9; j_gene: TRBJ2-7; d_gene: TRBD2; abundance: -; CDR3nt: TGTGCCAGCAGCGGCGGACTAGCGGGAATGGACGAGCAGTACTTC; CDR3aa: CASSGGLAGMDEQYF
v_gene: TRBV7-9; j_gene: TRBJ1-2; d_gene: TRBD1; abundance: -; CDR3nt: TGTGCCAGCAGCTCATCAGGGGGCGCGGGTGGCTACACCTTC; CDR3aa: CASSSSGGAGGYTF
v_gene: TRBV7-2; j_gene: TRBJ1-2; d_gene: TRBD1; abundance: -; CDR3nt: TGTGCCAGCAGCCCACCAGGACAGGGGATTAACTATGGCTACACCTTC; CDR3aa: CASSPPGQGINYGYTF
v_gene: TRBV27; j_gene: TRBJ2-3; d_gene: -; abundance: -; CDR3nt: TGTGCCAGCAGTTCAAATACCCGGGGGGATACGCAGTATTTT; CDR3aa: CASSSNTRGDTQYF
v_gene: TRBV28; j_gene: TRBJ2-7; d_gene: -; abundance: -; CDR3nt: TGTGCCAGCAGCACCGGGACAGAGCAGTACTTC; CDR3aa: CASSTGTEQYF
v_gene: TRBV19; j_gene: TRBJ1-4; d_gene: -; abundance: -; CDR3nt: TGTGCCAGTAGTATCTTCCCGGGATTTGATGAAAAACTGTTTTTT; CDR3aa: CASSIFPGFDEKLFF
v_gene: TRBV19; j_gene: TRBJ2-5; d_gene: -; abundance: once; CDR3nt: TGTGCCAGTAGTATTCAGGGGTTCCAAGAGACCCAGTACTTC; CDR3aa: CASSIQGFQETQYF
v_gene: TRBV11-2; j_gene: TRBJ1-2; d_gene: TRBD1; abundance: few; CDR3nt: TGTGCCAGCCGTTACGGAGGACAGGGTGACGATGGCTACACCTTC; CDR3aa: CASRYGGQGDDGYTF
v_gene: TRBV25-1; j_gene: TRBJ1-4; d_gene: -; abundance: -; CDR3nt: TGTGCCAGCAGTGATTACCAGGTCTCCACTAATGAAAAACTGTTTTTT; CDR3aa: CASSDYQVSTNEKLFF
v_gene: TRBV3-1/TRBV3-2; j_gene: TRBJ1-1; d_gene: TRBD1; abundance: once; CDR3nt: TGTGCCAGCAGCCTCCGGGACAGGGGGTATACTGAAGCTTTCTTT; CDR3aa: CASSLRDRGYTEAFF
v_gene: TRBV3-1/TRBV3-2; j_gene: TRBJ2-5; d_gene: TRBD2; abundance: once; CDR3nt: TGTGCCAGCAGCCAATCGGGGACTAGACAAGAGACCCAGTACTTC; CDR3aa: CASSQSGTRQETQYF
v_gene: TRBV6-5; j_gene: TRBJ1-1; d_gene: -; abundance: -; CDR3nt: TGTGCCAGCAGCAGGGATGGGAACACTGAAGCTTTCTTT; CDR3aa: CASSRDGNTEAFF
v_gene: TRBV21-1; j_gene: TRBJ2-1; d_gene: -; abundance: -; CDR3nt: TGTGCCAGCAGCAAAGACCGACTACCCGAGGCTGAGCAGTTCTTC; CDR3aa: CASSKDRLPEAEQFF
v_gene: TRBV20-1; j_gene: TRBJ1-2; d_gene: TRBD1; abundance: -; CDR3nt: TGCAGTGCTAGGGGGACAGGCGGCTACACCTTC; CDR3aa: CSARGTGGYTF
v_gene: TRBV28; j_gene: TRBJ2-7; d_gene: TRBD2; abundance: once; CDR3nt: TGTGCCAGCAGTTCGGCTAGCGGGATCTACGAGCAGTACTTC; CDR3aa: CASSSASGIYEQYF
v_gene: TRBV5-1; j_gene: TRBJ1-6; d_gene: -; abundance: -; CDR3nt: TGCGCCAGCAGCGCTGACAGAAAACCCCTCCACTTT; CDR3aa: CASSADRKPLHF
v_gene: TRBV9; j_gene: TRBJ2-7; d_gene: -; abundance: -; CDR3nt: TGTGCCAGCAGCGTAAGTGGTCAGTACGAGCAGTACTTC; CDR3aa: CASSVSGQYEQYF